The 22 T cell receptor beta chains listed next were all sequenced from one sample in a study of cytomegalovirus exposure and HLA in healthy donors. Data came from immunoSEQ multiplex PCR; TCRdb stores just in-frame clones and leaves some out. The sample shows about 180,000 clones, 75% to 90% of them seen only once. Sequencing used PBMCs. The receptors shown here come from a man aged 18 to 29 in good health and CMV-seropositive.

The chain links TRBV2 to TRBJ2-7; D is perhaps TRBD1 (5 bases). The V gene lost 7 bases and the J gene lost 0 bases, with 13 bases spanning the gap. Germline V gene lookup returns CDR1 SNHLY and CDR2 FYNNEI. The CDR3 consists of 14 residues. CDR3 nucleotides: TGTGCCAGCAAAGATTGGACAAGCTCCTACGAGCAGTACTTC. It is translated as CASKDWTSSYEQYF.

The chain uses TRBV11-1 and TRBJ2-5; D not resolved. With 1 base removed from V and 1 base from J, the gap between germline ends came to 13 bases. The germline gives CDR1 SGHAT, CDR2 FQDESV (reference sequence). The CDR3 is made up of 16 amino acids. The DNA for the CDR3 is TGTGCCAGCAGCTTAGGCACACGGAGAACCCAAGAGACCCAGTACTTC. This gives the protein CASSLGTRRTQETQYF.

The CDR3 here is CASSTGLADTQYF. The CDR3 coding sequence is TGTGCCAGTAGTACGGGACTAGCAGATACGCAGTATTTT. This rearrangement joins TRBV19 to TRBJ2-3; 8 positions agree with TRBD2. Germline CDR1 is LNHDA and CDR2 is SQIVND (reference sequence). This CDR3 has 13 residues. V was pared by 4 bases and J by 4 bases, with 1 base of the junction left unmatched.

The rearrangement links TRBV5-1 to TRBJ1-6; 7 positions match TRBD1. V trimming: 0 bases; J trimming: 0 bases; junction bases outside the gene matches: 6. Germline CDR1 reads SGHRS; CDR2 reads YFSETQ. The CDR3 loop spans 18 amino acids. The CDR3 DNA follows: TGCGCCAGCAGCTTGGCGGGACAGAGCCGCTCCTATAATTCACCCCTCCACTTT. Translating gives CASSLAGQSRSYNSPLHF.

The V and J genes are TRBV7-9 and TRBJ2-3; TRBD2 might be the D (5 bases). The CDR3 totals 17 residues. CDR1 is SEHNR, CDR2 FQNEAQ, per germline (reference sequence). V was trimmed by 1 base and J by 2 bases, leaving 16 bases between them. The CDR3 DNA reads as TGTGCCAGCAGCTTAGGCGGGCCGCGGCCGGCCACAGATACGCAGTATTTT. Protein sequence: CASSLGGPRPATDTQYF.

The V gene is TRBV11-2, the J gene TRBJ1-1, with 7 bases that match TRBD1. Germline trimming cut 5 bases from V and 3 bases from J; bases unmatched to any gene: 9. Germline CDR1 and CDR2: SGHAT and FQNNGV. The CDR3 is 15 residues long. This chain's CDR3 is CASSPLLTGYTEAFF. The CDR3 DNA sequence: TGTGCCAGCAGCCCCCTTTTGACAGGGTACACTGAAGCTTTCTTT.

The chain has TRBV30 and TRBJ2-7; D unresolved. The CDR3 runs 14 residues. CDR1 is GTSNPN and CDR2 is SVGIG in the germline V gene (reference sequence). The V gene lost 0 bases and the J gene lost 0 bases, with 9 bases spanning the gap. The CDR3, as DNA: TGTGCCTGGAGTGTCGGGTCGAGCTCCTACGAGCAGTACTTC. The encoded protein is CAWSVGSSSYEQYF.

The chain couples TRBV5-1 to TRBJ2-7, with TRBD2 matching over 11 bases. Germline V gene sequence: CDR1 SGHRS, CDR2 YFSETQ. CDR3 length equals 18 residues. The J segment lost 4 bases and the V segment lost 0 bases, leaving 12 bases of the junction unmatched. This CDR3 is CASSLAPGLADAAYEQYF. The CDR3, as DNA: TGCGCCAGCAGCTTGGCCCCGGGACTAGCGGACGCGGCGTACGAGCAGTACTTC. Supplemented by reference TRBV5-1 and TRBJ2-7, the full variable domain reads KAGVTQTPRYLIKTRGQQVTLSCSPISGHRSVSWYQQTPGQGLQFLFEYFSETQRNKGNFPGRFSGRQFSNSRSEMNVSTLELGDSALYLCASSLAPGLADAAYEQYFGPGTRLTVT.

The chain joins TRBV7-2 to TRBJ2-3, with 8 positions matching TRBD2. CDR1 is SGHTA and CDR2 is FQGNSA in the germline V gene. With 2 bases clipped from V and 2 bases from J, the junction kept 6 bases outside the gene matches. The CDR3 spans 16 residues. This CDR3 is CASSLWSGGPTDTQYF. For the CDR3, the DNA is TGTGCCAGCAGCTTATGGTCGGGGGGGCCCACAGATACGCAGTATTTT. Drawing the rest from reference TRBV7-2 and TRBJ2-3, the complete variable domain is GAGVSQSPSNKVTEKGKDVELRCDPISGHTALYWYRQSLGQGLEFLIYFQGNSAPDKSGLPSDRFSAERTGGSVSTLTIQRTQQEDSAVYLCASSLWSGGPTDTQYFGPGTRLTVL.

The chain combines TRBV28 with TRBJ2-1; 9 bases are a match to TRBD2. This CDR3 is built from 15 residues. Germline assignment: CDR1 MDHEN and CDR2 SYDVKM. V lost 4 bases and J lost 7; bases outside the gene matches: 8. CDR3 nucleotide sequence: TGTGCCAGCAGTTGGGGCGGGGGGGCCAGGAATGAGCAGTTCTTC. This encodes CASSWGGGARNEQFF.

The chain has TRBV19 and TRBJ1-1, with D possibly TRBD1 on 6 matching bases. V was pared by 5 bases and J by 6 bases, with 13 bases between. The CDR3 has 13 amino acids. The V gene's germline CDR1 is LNHDA and CDR2 SQIVND (reference sequence). For the CDR3, the DNA is TGTGCCAGTAGTGCAGGGCCAGGGGCTGAAGCTTTCTTT. This translates into CASSAGPGAEAFF.

The chain uses TRBV6-6 and TRBJ2-1; 13 positions agree with TRBD2. This CDR3 region has 14 residues. V lost 6 bases, J lost 5 bases, and 1 base stayed unmatched. Germline loops: CDR1 MNHNY, CDR2 SVGAGI (reference sequence). The CDR3 loop is CASSGTSGNNEQFF. The CDR3, as DNA: TGTGCCAGCAGCGGGACTAGCGGGAACAATGAGCAGTTCTTC.

The chain carries TRBV10-2 and TRBJ2-3; 7 nucleotides line up with TRBD1. The V segment lost 3 bases and the J segment 2 bases; nucleotides outside the gene matches: 2. Germline lookup yields CDR1 WSHSY and CDR2 SAAADI. The CDR3 has 14 residues. The CDR3 here is CASSDQGVTDTQYF. CDR3 DNA sequence: TGCGCCAGCAGTGACCAGGGGGTCACAGATACGCAGTATTTT.

This clone appeared a few times. The chain has TRBV6-5 and TRBJ1-4, with TRBD1 matching 9 bases. The CDR3 length is 16 residues. Germline lookup yields CDR1 MNHEY and CDR2 SVGAGI. V lost 4 bases to trimming and J lost 4 bases; unmatched junction nucleotides: 7. This chain's CDR3 is CASSSYPGQGNEKLFF. Written as DNA, the CDR3 is TGTGCCAGCAGTTCGTATCCGGGACAGGGTAATGAAAAACTGTTTTTT.

This clone was picked up a small number of times. The chain is built from TRBV6-6 and TRBJ1-1; a weak D match, TRBD1 (5 bases). Trimming stripped 4 bases from V and 1 base from J, with 7 bases between. Germline CDR1 is MNHNY and CDR2 is SVGAGI (reference sequence). There are 13 residues in the CDR3. For the CDR3, the DNA is TGTGCCAGCAGTTGGGGGGGGAACACTGAAGCTTTCTTT. Translation: CASSWGGNTEAFF.

This clone occurred once. The CDR3: CSVEGAGATNTEAFF. In DNA, the CDR3 is TGCAGCGTCGAGGGGGCAGGGGCAACAAACACTGAAGCTTTCTTT. The V gene is TRBV29-1, the J gene TRBJ1-1, with 7 nucleotides matching TRBD1. The CDR3 contains 15 residues. Germline values: CDR1 SQVTM, CDR2 ANQGSEA. Trimming took 6 bases from V and 2 from J; bases not matched to a gene: 12.

The rearrangement joins TRBV28 to TRBJ1-1; tentatively, D is TRBD1 (6 bases). The V and J ends lost 5 bases and 7 bases respectively, with 17 bases between them. Germline V CDR1 and CDR2: MDHEN, SYDVKM. The CDR3 consists of 14 residues. As DNA, the CDR3 is TGTGCCAGCAGTAATGGCAAGGGACAACTTGAAGCTTTCTTT. Translated, it gives CASSNGKGQLEAFF.

CDR3 nucleotide sequence: TGTGCCAGCAGTTTATCCGGACAGGGGATAAATGAGCAGTTCTTC. Translation gives CASSLSGQGINEQFF. The chain has TRBV28 and TRBJ2-1, with 9 bases fitting TRBD1. The CDR3 loop spans 15 amino acids. V dropped 1 base and J dropped 7; count of bases not matched to a gene: 5. In germline, CDR1 is MDHEN, CDR2 SYDVKM.

There are a few counts of this clone. The chain uses TRBV30 and TRBJ2-7, with D maybe TRBD1 (6 bases). From germline, CDR1 is GTSNPN and CDR2 SVGIG (reference sequence). The CDR3 loop spans 11 amino acids. The V and J ends lost 2 bases and 9 bases respectively, with 11 bases between them. CDR3 amino acids: CAWSPGDVQYF. CDR3 in DNA: TGTGCCTGGAGTCCAGGGGATGTGCAGTACTTC. Complete variable domain (other parts from reference TRBV30 and TRBJ2-7): SQTIHQWPATLVQPVGSPLSLECTVEGTSNPNLYWYRQAAGRGLQLLFYSVGIGQISSEVPQNLSASRPQDRQFILSSKKLLLSDSGFYLCAWSPGDVQYFGPGTRLTVT.

This clone was seen a handful of times. This CDR3 is also generated by other DNA sequences in the sample. The genes are TRBV6-5 and TRBJ1-5; the match to TRBD1 covers 7 bases. CDR1 and CDR2 from the germline V gene are MNHEY and SVGAGI. Germline trimming cut 3 bases from V and 7 bases from J; bases unmatched to any gene: 6. CDR3 size: 14 residues. The CDR3 nucleotides read TGTGCCAGCAGTTATGGCTCAGGGGGGCAGCCCCAGCATTTT. It codes for CASSYGSGGQPQHF.

V usage is TRBV28 and J usage is TRBJ1-2; D unclear. Per germline, CDR1 MDHEN and CDR2 SYDVKM. The CDR3 consists of 14 residues. With 6 bases removed from V and 4 bases from J, the gap between germline ends came to 15 bases. The CDR3: CASRSPGVFYGYTF. DNA of the CDR3: TGTGCCAGCAGGTCCCCCGGGGTGTTCTATGGCTACACCTTC.

This sequence joins TRBV7-8 and TRBJ2-1, with TRBD2 matching 7 bases. The CDR3 contains 15 residues. The V gene's germline CDR1 is SGHVS and CDR2 FQNEAQ. With 2 bases clipped from V and 7 bases from J, the junction kept 8 bases outside the gene matches. The CDR3 is CASSLIGGRGNEQFF. CDR3 sequence (DNA): TGTGCCAGCAGCTTAATAGGCGGGAGAGGTAATGAGCAGTTCTTC.